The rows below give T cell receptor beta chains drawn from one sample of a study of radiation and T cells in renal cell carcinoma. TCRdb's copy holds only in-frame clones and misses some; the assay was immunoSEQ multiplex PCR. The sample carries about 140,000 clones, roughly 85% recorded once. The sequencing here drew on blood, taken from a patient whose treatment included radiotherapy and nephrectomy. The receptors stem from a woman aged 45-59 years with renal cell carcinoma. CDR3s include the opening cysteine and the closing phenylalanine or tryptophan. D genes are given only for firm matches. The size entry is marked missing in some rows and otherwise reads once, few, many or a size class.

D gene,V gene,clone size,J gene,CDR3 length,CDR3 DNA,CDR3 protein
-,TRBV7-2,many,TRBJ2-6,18,TGTGCCAGCAGCTTAGTTAGAGGTGCAGGGACTGGGGCCAACGTCCTGACTTTC,CASSLVRGAGTGANVLTF
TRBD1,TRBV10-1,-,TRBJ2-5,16,TGCGCCAGCAGTGTGGGGGACAGCACCTTGGGGGAGACCCAGTACTTC,CASSVGDSTLGETQYF
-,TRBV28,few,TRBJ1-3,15,TGTGCCAGCAGCCCTGGGGGCGGCCTGGGAAACACCATATATTTT,CASSPGGGLGNTIYF
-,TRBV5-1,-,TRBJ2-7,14,TGCGCCAGCAGCTACCTCTTGTCCGGTCGTGAGCAGTACTTC,CASSYLLSGREQYF
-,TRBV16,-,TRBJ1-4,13,TGTGCCAGCAGCCAATCGGCGAATGAAAAACTGTTTTTT,CASSQSANEKLFF
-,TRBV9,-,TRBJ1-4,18,TGTGCCAGCAGCGTAGGATATGGGACCCTGGGAGCTAATGAAAAACTGTTTTTT,CASSVGYGTLGANEKLFF
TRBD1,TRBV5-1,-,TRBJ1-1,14,TGCGCCAGCAGCTCCGACAGGGGGAGCGATGAAGCTTTCTTT,CASSSDRGSDEAFF
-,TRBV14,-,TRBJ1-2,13,TGTGCCAGCAGCCAAGCGATGAGTTATGGCTACACCTTC,CASSQAMSYGYTF
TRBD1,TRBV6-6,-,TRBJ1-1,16,TGTGCCAGCAGTTACCCGACAGGGGTTGACGACACTGAAGCTTTCTTT,CASSYPTGVDDTEAFF
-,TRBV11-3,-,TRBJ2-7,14,TGTGCCAGCAGCTTAGGCAGGGGCTCCTACGAGCAGTACTTC,CASSLGRGSYEQYF
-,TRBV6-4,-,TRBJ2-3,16,TGTGCCAGCAGTGACTCGATGAATGGGGGCTCAGATACGCAGTATTTT,CASSDSMNGGSDTQYF
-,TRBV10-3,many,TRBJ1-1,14,TGTGCCATCGGGGACCGGCGCGGAGGGACTGAAGCTTTCTTT,CAIGDRRGGTEAFF
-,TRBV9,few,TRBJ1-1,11,TGTGCCAGCAGCGCCGGGACTGAAGCTTTCTTT,CASSAGTEAFF
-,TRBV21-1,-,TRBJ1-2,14,TGTGCCAGCACCTCAGGGTGGGTGGACTATGGCTACACCTTC,CASTSGWVDYGYTF
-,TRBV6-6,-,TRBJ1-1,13,TGTGCCAGCAGTTACGCCAGAAACACTGAAGCTTTCTTT,CASSYARNTEAFF
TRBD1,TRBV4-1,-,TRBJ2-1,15,TGCGCCAGCACCCCGGGACAGGGGGCCCACAATGAGCAGTTCTTC,CASTPGQGAHNEQFF
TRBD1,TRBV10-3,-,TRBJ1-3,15,TGTGCCATCAGTGTTTTGACAGGGGGAGGAAACACCATATATTTT,CAISVLTGGGNTIYF
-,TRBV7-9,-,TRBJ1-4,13,TGTGCCAGCAGCTTAGCTAATGTCGATAAACTGTTTTTT,CASSLANVDKLFF
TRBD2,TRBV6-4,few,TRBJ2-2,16,TGTGCCAGCACCCCCGGTAGCGGGGGTGAACCCGGGGAGCTGTTTTTT,CASTPGSGGEPGELFF
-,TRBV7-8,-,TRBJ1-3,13,TGTGCCAGCAGCTTAGTTATTGGAAACACCATATATTTT,CASSLVIGNTIYF
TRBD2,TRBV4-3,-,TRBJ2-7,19,TGCGCCAGCAGCCCGTCCCTCCCGACTAGCGGGGCCAGCTCCTACGAGCAGTACTTC,CASSPSLPTSGASSYEQYF
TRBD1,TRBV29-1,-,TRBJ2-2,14,TGCAGCGTTGCAAAGGGGGCGGTCACCGGGGAGCTGTTTTTT,CSVAKGAVTGELFF
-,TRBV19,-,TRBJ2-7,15,TGTGCCAGTAGTATTGTGGGAGGAAACCCCTACGAGCAGTACTTC,CASSIVGGNPYEQYF
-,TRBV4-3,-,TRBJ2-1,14,TGCGCCAGCAGCCAAGATCCCAGGGCTATGGAGCAGTTCTTC,CASSQDPRAMEQFF